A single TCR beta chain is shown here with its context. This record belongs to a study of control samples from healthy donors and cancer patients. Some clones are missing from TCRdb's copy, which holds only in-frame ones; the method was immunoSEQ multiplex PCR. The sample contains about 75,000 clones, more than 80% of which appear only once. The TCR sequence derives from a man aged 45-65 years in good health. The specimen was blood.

The CDR3, as DNA: TGTGCCAGCAGCTTAGTCGGGCAGGGGAACACTGAAGCTTTCTTT. Protein sequence: CASSLVGQGNTEAFF. The chain joins TRBV7-8 to TRBJ1-1; weak D call: TRBD1 (5 bases). There are 15 residues in the CDR3. Germline loops: CDR1 SGHVS, CDR2 FQNEAQ. The germline V and J ends were trimmed by 1 base and 1 base, with 10 bases remaining between them.